This T cell receptor (beta chain) is drawn from a study of cytomegalovirus exposure and HLA in healthy donors. Study-level findings and limits: A later analysis associated approximately 17,000 TCR beta sequences with HLA alleles at a 0.05 false discovery rate. Fewer N-insertions than the roughly 670-donor mean were reportedly shown by an Asian-associated ancestry cluster in a later analysis.

Though probably carrying unrecorded immune exposures, donors were nominally healthy at sampling. The primer mix had 60 Vbeta and 13 Jbeta primers. The data were produced by immunoSEQ multiplex PCR, yet TCRdb's version contains in-frame clones alone and is incomplete. The repertoire consists of 100,000 to 140,000 clones, with roughly 70% occurring once and the leading ten covering about 14%. Germline CDR1 is SGHTA and CDR2 is FQGNSA. V was clipped by 4 bases and J by 8 bases; unmatched bases: 8. The CDR3 runs to 17 residues. Comment on this clone: As yet, its antigen is unknown.

This receptor was obtained from a woman in her thirties or forties in good health and CMV-seropositive. The sequenced material came from PBMCs. This chain joins TRBV7-2 and TRBJ2-1; 16 bases are a match to TRBD2. The CDR3 nucleotides are TGTGCCAGCAGCTCGGGACTAGCGGGGGGGCTTTCCCATGAGCAGTTCTTC. This translates into CASSSGLAGGLSHEQFF.